This is a list of T cell receptor beta chains from one sample in a study of shared clonotypes between healthy human individuals. The method was immunoSEQ multiplex PCR; TCRdb's version includes in-frame clones alone and lacks a portion of them. Counted here are about 700,000 clones, around 92% occurring once; the ten biggest clones make up approximately 24%. Specimen: naive CD8+ T cells sorted from blood. The receptors were gathered from a young man in good health. Both conserved end residues are part of each CDR3. Fields, in order: J gene, V gene, CDR3 protein.

>TRBJ2-7|TRBV5-6
CASSDSLSYEQYF
>TRBJ2-3|TRBV6-4
CASSDSEGGTDTQYF
>TRBJ1-5|TRBV28
CASSFMLGLGQPQHF
>TRBJ2-7|TRBV13
CASSSTGTKTYEQYF
>TRBJ1-1|TRBV11-2
CASSLGRANTEAFF
>TRBJ2-3|TRBV7-8
CASSLGLAGTDTQYF
>TRBJ2-7|TRBV27
CASSPGLAGNYEQYF
>NA|TRBV9
CASSVAIAEGYEQYF
>TRBJ2-5|TRBV9
CASSVGENTPETQYF
>TRBJ2-1|TRBV7-6
CASSSVEDRGHNEQFF
>TRBJ2-2|TRBV14
CASKPRANTGELFF